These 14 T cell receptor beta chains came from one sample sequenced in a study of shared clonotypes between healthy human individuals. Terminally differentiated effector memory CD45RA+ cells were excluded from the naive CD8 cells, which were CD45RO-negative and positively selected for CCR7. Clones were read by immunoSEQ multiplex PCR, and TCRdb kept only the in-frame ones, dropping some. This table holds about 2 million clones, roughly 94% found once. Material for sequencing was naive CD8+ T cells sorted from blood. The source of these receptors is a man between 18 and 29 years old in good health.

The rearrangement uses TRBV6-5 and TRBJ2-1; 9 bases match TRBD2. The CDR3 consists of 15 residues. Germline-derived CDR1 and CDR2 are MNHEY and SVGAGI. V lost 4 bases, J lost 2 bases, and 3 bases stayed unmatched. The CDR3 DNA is TGTGCCAGCAGTTTCGGCGGGGGGGCCTACAATGAGCAGTTCTTC. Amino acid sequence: CASSFGGGAYNEQFF.

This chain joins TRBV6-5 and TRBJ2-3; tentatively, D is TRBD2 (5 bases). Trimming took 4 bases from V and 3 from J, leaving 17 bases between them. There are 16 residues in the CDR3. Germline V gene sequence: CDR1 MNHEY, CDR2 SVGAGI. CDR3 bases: TGTGCCAGCAGTTTCGTGGCTAGCCGTCCTACAGATACGCAGTATTTT. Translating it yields CASSFVASRPTDTQYF.

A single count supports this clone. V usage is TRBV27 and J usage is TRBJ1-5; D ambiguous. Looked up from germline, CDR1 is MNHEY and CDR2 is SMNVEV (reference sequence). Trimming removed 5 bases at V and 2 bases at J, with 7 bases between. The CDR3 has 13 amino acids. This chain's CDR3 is CASSQYGNQPQHF. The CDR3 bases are TGTGCCAGCAGTCAGTATGGCAATCAGCCCCAGCATTTT.

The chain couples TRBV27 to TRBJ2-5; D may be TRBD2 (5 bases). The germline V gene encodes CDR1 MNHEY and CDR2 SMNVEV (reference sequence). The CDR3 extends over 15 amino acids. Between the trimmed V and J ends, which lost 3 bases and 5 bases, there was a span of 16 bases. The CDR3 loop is CASSLGSGSLETQYF. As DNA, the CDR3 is TGTGCCAGCAGTTTGGGGTCGGGGTCCCTTGAGACCCAGTACTTC.

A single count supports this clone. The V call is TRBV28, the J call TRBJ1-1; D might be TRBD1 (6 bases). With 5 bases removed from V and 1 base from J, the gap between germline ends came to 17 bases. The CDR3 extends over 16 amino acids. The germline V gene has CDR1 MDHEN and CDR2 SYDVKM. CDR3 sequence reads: CASSTYREDENTEAFF. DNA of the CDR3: TGTGCCAGCAGTACCTACAGGGAGGACGAGAACACTGAAGCTTTCTTT.

The CDR3 loop reads CASSERGDYGYTF. The CDR3 nucleotides read TGTGCCAGCAGTGAACGCGGGGACTATGGCTACACCTTC. V is TRBV6-1 and J is TRBJ1-2; no reliable D call. This CDR3 has 13 residues. The germline V and J ends were trimmed by 2 bases and 3 bases, with 7 bases remaining between them. CDR1 is MNHNS and CDR2 is SASEGT in the germline V gene.

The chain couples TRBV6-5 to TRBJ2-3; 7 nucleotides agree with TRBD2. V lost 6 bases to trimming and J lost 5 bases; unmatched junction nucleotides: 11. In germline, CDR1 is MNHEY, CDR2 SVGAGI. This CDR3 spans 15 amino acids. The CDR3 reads CASSWSGESGDTQYF. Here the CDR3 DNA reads TGTGCCAGCAGCTGGAGCGGGGAGAGCGGAGATACGCAGTATTTT.

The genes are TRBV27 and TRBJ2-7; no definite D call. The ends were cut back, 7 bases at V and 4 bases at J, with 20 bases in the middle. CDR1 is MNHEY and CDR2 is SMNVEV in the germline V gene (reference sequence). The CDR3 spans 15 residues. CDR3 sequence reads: CASNPLGLGWYEQYF. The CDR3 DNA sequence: TGTGCCAGCAACCCACTGGGGTTGGGATGGTACGAGCAGTACTTC.

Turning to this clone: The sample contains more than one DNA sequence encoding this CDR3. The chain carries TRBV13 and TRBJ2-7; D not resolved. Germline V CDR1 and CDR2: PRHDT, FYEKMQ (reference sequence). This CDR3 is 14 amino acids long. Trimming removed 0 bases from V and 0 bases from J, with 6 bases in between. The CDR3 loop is CASSLGTASYEQYF. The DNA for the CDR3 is TGTGCCAGCAGCTTAGGTACAGCCTCCTACGAGCAGTACTTC.

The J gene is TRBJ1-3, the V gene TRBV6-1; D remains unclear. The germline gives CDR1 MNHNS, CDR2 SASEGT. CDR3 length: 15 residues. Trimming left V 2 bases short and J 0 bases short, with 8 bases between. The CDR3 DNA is TGTGCCAGCAGTGAATGGGCGGGCTCTGGAAACACCATATATTTT. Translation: CASSEWAGSGNTIYF.

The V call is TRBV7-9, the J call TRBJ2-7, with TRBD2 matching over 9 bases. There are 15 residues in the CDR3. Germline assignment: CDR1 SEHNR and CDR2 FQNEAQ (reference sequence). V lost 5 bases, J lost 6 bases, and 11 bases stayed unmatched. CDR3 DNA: TGTGCCAGCAGCCGAGATCACAGCGGGAGGATCGAGCAGTACTTC. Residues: CASSRDHSGRIEQYF.

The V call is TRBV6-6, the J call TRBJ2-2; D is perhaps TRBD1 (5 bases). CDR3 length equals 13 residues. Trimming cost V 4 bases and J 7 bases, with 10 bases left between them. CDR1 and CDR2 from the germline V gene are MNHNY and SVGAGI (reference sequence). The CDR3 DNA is TGTGCCAGCAGTTGGACACAGGTCGGGGAGCTGTTTTTT. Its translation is CASSWTQVGELFF.

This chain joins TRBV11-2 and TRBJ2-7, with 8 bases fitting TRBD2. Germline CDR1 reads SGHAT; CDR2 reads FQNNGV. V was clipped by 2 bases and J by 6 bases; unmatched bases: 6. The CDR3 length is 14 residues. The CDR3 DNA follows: TGTGCCAGCAGCTTATTGCGGGGGGCAGGCGAGCAGTACTTC. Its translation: CASSLLRGAGEQYF.

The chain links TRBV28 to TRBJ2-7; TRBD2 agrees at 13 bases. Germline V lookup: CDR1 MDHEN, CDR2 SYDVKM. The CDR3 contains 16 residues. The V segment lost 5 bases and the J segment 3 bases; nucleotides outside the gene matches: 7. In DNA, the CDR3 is TGTGCCAGCAGTCCGGGACTAGCGGGGCCCCTCTACGAGCAGTACTTC. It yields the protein CASSPGLAGPLYEQYF.